The clone carrying this T cell receptor (beta chain) appeared many times. Its antigen remains unidentified. The data derive from a study of Graves' ophthalmopathy and Graves' hyperthyroidism. General study results and limits: Progression of ophthalmopathy was predicted by the model with 70% to 71% sensitivity and roughly 78% specificity. Detected in blood as well were most expanded thyroid clonotypes with frequency above 0.001.

A diagnosis was made from clinical symptoms together with serum thyroxine, TRAb, thyroid ultrasound and orbital computed tomography. With V trimmed by 4 bases and J by 4 bases, 7 bases remained unmatched. The CDR3 is 15 residues long. Germline V gene lookup returns CDR1 PRHDT and CDR2 FYEKMQ (reference sequence). The sequenced template was RNA, covering the TCR beta CDR3 region. RT-PCR with HTBI primers came first, then second-round multiplex PCR. TCRdb passed the multiplex PCR reads through MiXCR, listing each CDR3 protein once. This table holds over 200,000 distinct CDR3 sequences, over 25% found once.

The chain links TRBV13 to TRBJ2-7; TRBD2 matches 10 bases. The origin of this receptor is a man in his forties or fifties with Graves' ophthalmopathy. Sequenced material: peripheral blood. The CDR3 sequence: CASSSLGTSAYEQYF. The CDR3 DNA is TGTGCCAGCAGCTCCCTCGGGACTAGCGCGTACGAGCAGTACTTC.